The T cell receptor (beta chain) under discussion was sequenced for a study of blood T cell repertoires in COVID-19. At the level of the study: Spain, Italy and the United States supplied samples that represented acute and convalescent COVID-19.

This CDR3 is built from 16 residues. Germline values: CDR1 SGHTS, CDR2 YDEGEE. The V end was cut by 4 bases, the J end by 7 bases, with 23 bases between. Those who participated ranged in age from roughly 18 to 90 years and resided in 24 US areas. Each exposed participant met a COVID-19 case in the 2 weeks preceding study entry. In the original analysis: Amplifying reference gene primers gave estimates of nucleated cell counts. Using immunoSEQ multiplex PCR, the repertoire was profiled, and TCRdb retains in-frame clones only, with some absent. V and J calls and clone size are given by that table; D and trimming were obtained from the DNA. Here the sample spans some 270,000 clones, roughly 81% being singletons.

V and J are TRBV5-8 and TRBJ1-2; no clear D gene. The specimen sequenced was PBMCs or T cells enriched from blood (not recorded which). The sequence derives from a woman in her forties or fifties who had been exposed to COVID-19. Written as DNA, the CDR3 is TGTGCCAGCAGCCCACCAGTTAAGTGGTCAAACAGTGGCTACACCTTC. This codes for CASSPPVKWSNSGYTF.